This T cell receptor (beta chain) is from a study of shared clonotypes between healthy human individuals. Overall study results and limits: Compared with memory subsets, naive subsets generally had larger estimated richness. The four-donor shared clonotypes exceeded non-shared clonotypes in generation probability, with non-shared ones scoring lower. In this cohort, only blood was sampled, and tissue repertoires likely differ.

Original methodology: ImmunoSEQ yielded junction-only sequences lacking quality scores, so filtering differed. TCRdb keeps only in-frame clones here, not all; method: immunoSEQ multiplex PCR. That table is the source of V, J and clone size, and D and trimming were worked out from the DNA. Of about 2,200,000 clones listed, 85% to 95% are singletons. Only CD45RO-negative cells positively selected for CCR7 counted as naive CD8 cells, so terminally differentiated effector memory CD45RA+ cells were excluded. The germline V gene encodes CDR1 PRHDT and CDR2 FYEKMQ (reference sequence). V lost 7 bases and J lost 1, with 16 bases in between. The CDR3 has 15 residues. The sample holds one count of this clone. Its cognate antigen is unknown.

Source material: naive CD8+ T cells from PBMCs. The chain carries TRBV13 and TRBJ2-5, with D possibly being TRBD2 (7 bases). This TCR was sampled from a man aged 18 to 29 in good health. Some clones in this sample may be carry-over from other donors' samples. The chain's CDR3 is CASTLGGTIQETQYF. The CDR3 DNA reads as TGTGCCAGCACCCTGGGGGGGACAATCCAAGAGACCCAGTACTTC.